This T cell receptor (beta chain) was sequenced for a study of T cell repertoires in cytomegalovirus infection (dated by TCRdb to about 2019). Concerning the study at large: Donor HLA type was relevant to the analysis, as public TCR beta signatures indicated carriage of CMV infection together with the matching HLA type.

The data were produced on an Illumina HiSeq 1500. TCRdb's own reprocessing of the public reads used fastp at Q25 and MiXCR and kept productive beta chains. A single entry per CDR3 protein holds the most common genes and DNA from its merged rows. Counted in this sample were 510,000 or so distinct CDR3 sequences; around 27% of them appeared once. The ten largest make up about 12% of the sample. The junction carries 20 bases between V and J, which are trimmed by 1 base and 0 bases respectively. The CDR3 spans 19 residues, from the cysteine through the phenylalanine. The retained sequence is limited to the CDR3, 57 bases, with the frame set at the first base. The germline V gene supplies CDR1 SGDLS and CDR2 YYNGEE. This clonotype appeared a single time. Its antigen is not yet known. No base quality information exists; no much larger clone differs at one position. Resting on one read, the evidence is weak.

Findings and caveats that apply to the study as a whole: Cumulative frequency of public TCR beta family members discriminated carriers of CMV infection plus the relevant HLA type in this cohort and an independent roughly 320-donor cohort. The ex vivo response was dominated by HLA-C-restricted CMV-specific TCR beta clonotypes, which also provided the single most frequent clonotype in two of eight donors.

The sequence is built from TRBV9 and TRBJ2-1; TRBD2 is a weak D gene call, 6 bases matching. This receptor was obtained from a human donor in good health (CMV status not recorded). Some clones in this sample may be carry-over from other donors' samples. Sequencing was performed on PBMCs. For the CDR3, the sequence is CASSVYPGAPFSSYNEQFF. In nucleotides, the sequence is TGTGCCAGCAGCGTATACCCGGGAGCCCCCTTTAGCTCCTACAATGAGCAGTTCTTC.